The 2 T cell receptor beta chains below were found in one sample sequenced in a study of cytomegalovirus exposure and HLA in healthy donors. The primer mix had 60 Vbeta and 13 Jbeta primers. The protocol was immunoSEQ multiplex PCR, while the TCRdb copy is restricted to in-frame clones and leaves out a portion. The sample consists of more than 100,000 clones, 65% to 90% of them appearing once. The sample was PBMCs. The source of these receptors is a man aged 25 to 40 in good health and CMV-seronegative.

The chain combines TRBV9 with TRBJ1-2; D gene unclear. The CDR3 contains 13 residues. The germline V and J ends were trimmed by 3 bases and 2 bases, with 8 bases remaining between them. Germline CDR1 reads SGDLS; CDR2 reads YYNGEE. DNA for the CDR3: TGTGCCAGCAGCGCGGAGGGAAACTATGGCTACACCTTC. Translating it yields CASSAEGNYGYTF.

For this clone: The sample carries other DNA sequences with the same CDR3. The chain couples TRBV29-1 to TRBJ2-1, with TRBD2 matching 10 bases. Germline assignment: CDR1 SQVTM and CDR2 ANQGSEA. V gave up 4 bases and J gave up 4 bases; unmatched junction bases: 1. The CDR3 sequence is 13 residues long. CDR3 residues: CSVGTSGYNEQFF. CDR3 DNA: TGCAGCGTTGGGACTAGCGGTTACAATGAGCAGTTCTTC.